These T cell receptor beta chains were read from a single sample in a study of shared clonotypes between healthy human individuals. Data came from immunoSEQ multiplex PCR; TCRdb stores just in-frame clones and leaves some out. Here the sample spans about 2.4 million clones, roughly 93% being singletons. The sequencing sample was made of naive CD4+ T cells from PBMCs. These TCRs come from a man aged 18 to 29 in good health. Some clones in this sample may be carry-over from other donors' samples. Both conserved end residues are part of each CDR3. The order of the fields is V gene, J gene, CDR3 protein.

TRBV27	TRBJ1-5	CASSFGGPNQPQHF
TRBV21-1	TRBJ2-1	CASSKWGWVSSYNEQFF
TRBV6-6	TRBJ2-7	CASSYIDSYEQYF
TRBV11-3	TRBJ2-1	CASSLGGDEQFF
TRBV30	TRBJ2-5	CAWSWGQGETQYF
TRBV5-4	TRBJ1-5	CASSVDLGNQPQHF
TRBV9	TRBJ2-7	CASSASSGARYEQYF
TRBV7-8	TRBJ1-6	CASSSGGWGPHF
TRBV28	TRBJ1-2	CASRRGYGYTF
TRBV27	TRBJ2-2	CASSPNTGELFF
TRBV6-6	TRBJ2-5	CASSYGQGLGTQYF
TRBV30	TRBJ2-7	CAWSTPGRQRLKTVTYEQYF
TRBV29-1	TRBJ2-7	CSVVAGASYEQYF
TRBV19	TRBJ1-4	CASSIRRVGFGEKLFF
TRBV28	TRBJ2-7	CASSLRYRDYEQYF
TRBV5-6	TRBJ1-2	CASSLAPGFGHYGYTF
TRBV5-1	TRBJ1-4	CASRSGEGEKLFF
TRBV18	TRBJ1-4	CASKRDDAEKLFF
TRBV6-5	TRBJ2-2	CASSFAAGELFF
TRBV28	TRBJ1-5	CASNRQGPNQPQHF
TRBV5-1	TRBJ1-1	CASSSGQAFRQDAFF
TRBV20-1	TRBJ2-5	CSARERETQYF
TRBV19	TRBJ1-2	CASSTPPDGYTF
TRBV7-8	TRBJ2-1	CASSLVSGQGRNEQFF
TRBV27	TRBJ1-5	CASSLAGQPQHF
TRBV11-2	TRBJ2-7	CASSPTPGESYEQYF
TRBV7-9	TRBJ2-1	CASSFYWNSGYNEQFF
TRBV5-1	TRBJ1-5	CASSLGDSFNQPQHF
TRBV27	TRBJ1-5	CASSPQGFGGNQPQHF
TRBV4-1	TRBJ2-5	CASSQDSPYQETQYF
TRBV6-5	TRBJ2-1	CASSGRGGSYNEQFF
TRBV5-4	TRBJ1-2	CASSLDRGGYTF
TRBV2	TRBJ1-3	CASSDGGGPTSGNTIYF
TRBV5-4	TRBJ1-4	CASSVGPNLNEKLFF
TRBV9	TRBJ1-1	CASSGSWASTEAFF
TRBV28	TRBJ2-5	CASSLAGGRETQYF
TRBV7-9	TRBJ1-4	CASSNHGTAATNEKLFF
TRBV28	TRBJ2-1	CASSLVASSYNEQFF
TRBV28	TRBJ1-5	CASTPEQGPNQPQHF
TRBV7-6	TRBJ2-5	CASSFSGRSQETQYF
TRBV25-1	TRBJ2-3	CASRDRVTDTQYF
TRBV6-5	TRBJ2-7	CASRDHSYEQYF
TRBV2	TRBJ1-2	CASRTGVRNGYTF
TRBV30	TRBJ2-7	CAWKKGDGRYEQYF
TRBV7-9	TRBJ2-7	CASSLGQGGSYEQYF
TRBV19	TRBJ2-7	CASSQGLAGASEQYF
TRBV5-4	TRBJ2-3	CASSSRDRVYTDTQYF
TRBV5-4	TRBJ2-3	CASSLVVASTDTQYF
TRBV5-1	TRBJ2-2	CASSGDRGRAGELFF
TRBV19	TRBJ2-1	CASSIDLLAGNNEQFF
TRBV13	TRBJ1-4	CASSGRGESNEKLFF
TRBV28	TRBJ1-1	CASSRTTSTEAFF
TRBV2	TRBJ1-2	CASMRDRGPYGYTF
TRBV5-1	TRBJ2-6	CASSLWGSSGANVLTF
TRBV27	TRBJ1-1	CASSSTLRDRTAEAFF